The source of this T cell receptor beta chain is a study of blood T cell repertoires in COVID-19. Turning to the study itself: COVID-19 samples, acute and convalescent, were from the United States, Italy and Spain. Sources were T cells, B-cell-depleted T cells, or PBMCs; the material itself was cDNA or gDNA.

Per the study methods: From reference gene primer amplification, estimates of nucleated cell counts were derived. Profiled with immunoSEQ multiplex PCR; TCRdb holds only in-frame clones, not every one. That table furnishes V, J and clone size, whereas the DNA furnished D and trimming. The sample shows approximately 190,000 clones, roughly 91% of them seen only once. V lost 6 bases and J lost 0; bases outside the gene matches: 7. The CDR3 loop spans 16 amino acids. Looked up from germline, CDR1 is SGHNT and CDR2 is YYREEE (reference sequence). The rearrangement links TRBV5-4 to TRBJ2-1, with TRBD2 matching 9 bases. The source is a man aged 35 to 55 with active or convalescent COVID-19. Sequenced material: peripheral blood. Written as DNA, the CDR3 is TGTGCCAGCACCTCCATTAGCGGGAGCTCCTACAATGAGCAGTTCTTC. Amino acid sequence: CASTSISGSSYNEQFF.